This is a list of T cell receptor beta chains from one sample in a study of blood T cell repertoires in COVID-19. Here immunoSEQ multiplex PCR was the method, and the copy in TCRdb shows in-frame clones only, minus some. The table has more than 110,000 clones, about four fifths seen once; the top ten hold 13%. Sequenced material: peripheral blood. The receptors stem from a man older than 75 with acute or convalescent COVID-19. CDR3s include the opening cysteine and the closing phenylalanine or tryptophan. Each record gives: J gene, D gene, V gene, clone size, CDR3 protein, CDR3 DNA. A D gene is named only where the DNA matches it firmly. Only some rows state a clone size, as once, few, many or a class for expanded clones.

J gene: TRBJ1-2
D gene: .
V gene: TRBV4-3
clone size: few
CDR3 protein: CASSQSGLGYTF
CDR3 DNA: TGCGCCAGCAGCCAAAGCGGCCTGGGCTACACCTTC

J gene: TRBJ1-1
D gene: .
V gene: TRBV7-2
clone size: once
CDR3 protein: CASSQGQNTEAFF
CDR3 DNA: TGTGCCAGCAGTCAGGGACAGAACACTGAAGCTTTCTTT

J gene: TRBJ1-6
D gene: TRBD1
V gene: TRBV5-4
clone size: .
CDR3 protein: CASSMGQGVSPLHF
CDR3 DNA: TGTGCCAGCAGTATGGGACAGGGAGTTTCACCCCTCCACTTT

J gene: TRBJ2-1
D gene: TRBD2
V gene: TRBV4-1
clone size: .
CDR3 protein: CASSQDRSGGTLSSYNEQFF
CDR3 DNA: TGCGCCAGCAGCCAAGATAGGAGCGGGGGGACCTTGAGCTCCTACAATGAGCAGTTCTTC

J gene: TRBJ1-5
D gene: .
V gene: TRBV2
clone size: few
CDR3 protein: CASSVRGERNQPQHF
CDR3 DNA: TGTGCCAGCAGTGTCCGGGGGGAACGCAATCAGCCCCAGCATTTT

J gene: TRBJ2-7
D gene: .
V gene: TRBV7-8
clone size: .
CDR3 protein: CASSHSRGYEQYF
CDR3 DNA: TGTGCCAGCAGCCATTCACGGGGCTACGAGCAGTACTTC

J gene: TRBJ1-1
D gene: TRBD1
V gene: TRBV9
clone size: once
CDR3 protein: CASSARDRGRKTEAFF
CDR3 DNA: TGTGCCAGCAGCGCCCGGGACAGGGGGCGAAAGACTGAAGCTTTCTTT

J gene: TRBJ2-2
D gene: TRBD2
V gene: TRBV11-3
clone size: .
CDR3 protein: CASSPGGGGNTGELFF
CDR3 DNA: TGTGCCAGCAGCCCCGGGGGGGGCGGGAACACCGGGGAGCTGTTTTTT

J gene: TRBJ2-2
D gene: TRBD1
V gene: TRBV15
clone size: .
CDR3 protein: CATSRRTGGANTGELFF
CDR3 DNA: TGTGCCACCAGCAGACGAACAGGGGGCGCGAACACCGGGGAGCTGTTTTTT

J gene: TRBJ1-5
D gene: TRBD1
V gene: TRBV19
clone size: .
CDR3 protein: CASSNPTGVMSINQPQHF
CDR3 DNA: TGTGCCAGTAGTAACCCGACAGGGGTAATGTCAATCAATCAGCCCCAGCATTTT

J gene: TRBJ1-5
D gene: .
V gene: TRBV30
clone size: .
CDR3 protein: CAWSVSDGGQPQHF
CDR3 DNA: TGTGCCTGGAGTGTAAGCGATGGAGGGCAGCCCCAGCATTTT

J gene: TRBJ1-5
D gene: TRBD1
V gene: TRBV28
clone size: .
CDR3 protein: CASSLGPGQVNQPQHF
CDR3 DNA: TGTGCCAGCAGTTTAGGACCGGGACAGGTCAATCAGCCCCAGCATTTT

J gene: TRBJ2-7
D gene: TRBD2
V gene: TRBV7-8
clone size: .
CDR3 protein: CASSLVVSGEGEQYF
CDR3 DNA: TGTGCCAGCAGCTTAGTAGTTTCCGGGGAGGGCGAGCAGTACTTC

J gene: TRBJ1-1
D gene: .
V gene: TRBV6-5
clone size: few
CDR3 protein: CASTSTPRGTEAFF
CDR3 DNA: TGTGCCAGCACCTCAACGCCTCGGGGCACTGAAGCTTTCTTT

J gene: TRBJ1-1
D gene: .
V gene: TRBV19
clone size: .
CDR3 protein: CASNGGAAEDTEAFF
CDR3 DNA: TGTGCCAGTAATGGGGGCGCGGCTGAAGACACTGAAGCTTTCTTT

J gene: TRBJ2-5
D gene: TRBD2
V gene: TRBV10-3
clone size: .
CDR3 protein: CAISDHLAGAQETQYF
CDR3 DNA: TGTGCCATCAGTGATCACTTAGCGGGGGCACAAGAGACCCAGTACTTC

J gene: TRBJ1-1
D gene: .
V gene: TRBV6-5
clone size: .
CDR3 protein: CASRGPTGYTEAFF
CDR3 DNA: TGTGCCAGCAGAGGTCCAACAGGGTACACTGAAGCTTTCTTT

J gene: TRBJ1-5
D gene: .
V gene: TRBV19
clone size: .
CDR3 protein: CASSMQGEQPQHF
CDR3 DNA: TGTGCCAGTAGTATGCAGGGTGAGCAGCCCCAGCATTTT

J gene: TRBJ1-4
D gene: TRBD1
V gene: TRBV4-1
clone size: .
CDR3 protein: CASSQTDRRNEKLFF
CDR3 DNA: TGCGCCAGCAGCCAAACGGACAGGAGGAATGAAAAACTGTTTTTT

J gene: TRBJ1-2
D gene: .
V gene: TRBV7-2
clone size: .
CDR3 protein: CASSLELGRGINYGYTF
CDR3 DNA: TGTGCCAGCAGCTTAGAGTTGGGGAGGGGCATTAACTATGGCTACACCTTC

J gene: TRBJ1-2
D gene: .
V gene: TRBV9
clone size: .
CDR3 protein: CASSVASLSSRGYTF
CDR3 DNA: TGTGCCAGCAGCGTAGCATCTCTCTCGTCGCGGGGCTACACCTTC